These 23 T cell receptor delta chains were sequenced from one sample in a study of gammadelta T cells in human blood. TCRdb re-called clones from the RT-PCR reads using CATT. In the table there are around 750 delta-chain clones, approximately 23% of which are singletons. The source material was Vgamma9Vdelta2 gamma-delta T cells from fetal blood. These receptors all stem from a human fetus.

This clone has only a few counts. The rearrangement links TRDV2 to TRDJ3; TRDD3 aligns across 11 bases. The CDR3 consists of 19 residues. CDR1 and CDR2 from the germline V gene are GEAIGNYY and EKD. J was trimmed by 0 bases and V by 0 bases; bases with no gene match: 3. CDR3 in amino acids: CACDTVGDTGSWDTRQMFF. CDR3 sequence (DNA): TGTGCCTGTGACACCGTGGGGGATACGGGCTCCTGGGACACCCGACAGATGTTTTTC.

On this clone: Possible read error: a much larger clone is one base away. The same CDR3 also results from other DNA sequences found in this sample. The V and J genes are TRDV2 and TRDJ3; perhaps TRDD3 as D (5 bases). The CDR3 extends over 16 amino acids. CDR1 is GEAIGNYY, CDR2 EKD, per germline. Here the CDR3 reads CACDLGISWDTRQMFF. In nucleotides, the CDR3 is TGTGCCTGTGACCTGGGTATCTCCTGGGACACCCGGCAGATGTTTTTC.

As for this clone: A much bigger clone sits one base away, suggesting this may be a read error. The chain uses TRDV2 and TRDJ3; the match to TRDD3 covers 10 bases. With V trimmed by 3 bases and J by 0 bases, 10 bases remained unmatched. This CDR3 has 20 amino acids. Per germline, CDR1 GEAIGNYY and CDR2 EKD. CDR3 amino acids: CACDSWGDTESSWDTRQMFF. Written as DNA, the CDR3 is TGTGCCTGTGACTCCTGGGGGGATACGGAGAGCTCCTGGGACACCCGACAGATGTTTTTC.

The chain employs TRDV2 and TRDJ2, with 11 bases that match TRDD3. The J gene was missing in TCRdb and was found by matching the end of the DNA to germline. Germline CDR1 GEAIGNYY, CDR2 EKD. The CDR3 contains 18 residues. V lost 3 bases, J lost 7 bases, and 15 bases stayed unmatched. CDR3 residues: CACDDLLGDKRVIAQLFF. DNA for the CDR3: TGTGCCTGTGACGACTTACTGGGGGATAAAAGGGTGATAGCACAACTCTTCTTT.

For this clone: A single base is all that separates this from a far larger clone, so a read error is likely. The V gene reported is TRDV2; the J gene is uncalled; the listed D gene, TRDD3, was not tested against the DNA. The CDR3 loop spans 15 amino acids. From germline, CDR1 is GEAIGNYY and CDR2 EKD. The CDR3 protein is CACDTWGTLTAQIFF. For the CDR3, the DNA is TGTGCCTGTGACACCTGGGGGACTTTGACAGCACAAATCTTCTTT.

By sample share, this clone is large. The chain is built from TRDV2 and TRDJ3, with 13 positions matching TRDD3. Germline values: CDR1 GEAIGNYY, CDR2 EKD. Trimming at V came to 3 bases and at J to 0 bases, leaving 7 bases not matched to a gene. The CDR3 loop spans 20 amino acids. The CDR3 coding sequence is TGTGCCTGTGACGATACTGGGGGATACGTGGACTCCTGGGACACCCGACAGATGTTTTTC. The encoded protein is CACDDTGGYVDSWDTRQMFF.

For this clone: A far larger clone is off by one base, so a read error is likely. The chain has TRDV2 and TRDJ3, with a possible D match to TRDD3 (6 bases). The J gene is not listed in TCRdb, so it was assigned here from a DNA match to germline. The length of the CDR3 is 16 residues. Trimming removed 0 bases at V and 2 bases at J, with 7 bases between. Germline CDR1 is GEAIGNYY and CDR2 is EKD. This CDR3 is CACDTGGTWDTRQMFF. In DNA, the CDR3 is TGTGCCTGTGACACCGGGGGGACCTGGGACACCCGACAGATGTTTTTC.

This clone was seen more than once but under ten times. The chain recombines TRDV2 with TRDJ3; 12 bases fit TRDD3. There are 19 residues in the CDR3. CDR1 and CDR2 (germline): GEAIGNYY, EKD. J gave up 0 bases and V 0 bases, and 2 bases lay outside the gene matches. CDR3 nucleotides: TGTGCCTGTGACACCCTGGGGGATACGCACTCCTGGGACACCCGACAGATGTTTTTC. Translated, it gives CACDTLGDTHSWDTRQMFF.

There are a few counts of this clone. The chain has TRDV2 and TRDJ3; 11 bases fit TRDD3. TCRdb is silent on the J gene; assignment here came from matching the DNA to germline. This CDR3 has 20 residues. V shed 0 bases, J shed 0 bases, and the junction held 6 bases outside the gene matches. From germline, CDR1 is GEAIGNYY and CDR2 EKD. The DNA for the CDR3 is TGTGCCTGTGACACCGTACTGGGGGATATTAGCTCCTGGGACACCCGACAGATGTTTTTC. Encoded protein: CACDTVLGDISSWDTRQMFF.

V and J are TRDV2 and TRDJ3; 9 bases are a match to TRDD3. The J gene is absent in TCRdb and was assigned here via DNA matching to germline. This CDR3 contains 17 residues. V was pared by 0 bases and J by 3 bases, with 2 bases of the junction left unmatched. CDR1 GEAIGNYY and CDR2 EKD come from the germline V gene. CDR3 protein: CACDTVGDIWDTRQMFF. Here the CDR3 DNA reads TGTGCCTGTGACACCGTGGGGGATATCTGGGACACCCGACAGATGTTTTTC.

As to this clone: This likely reflects a read error, since a far larger clone is one base away. The chain recombines TRDV2 with TRDJ3, with TRDD3 identical over 9 bases. No J gene is reported in TCRdb; it was inferred here by comparing the DNA with germline. This CDR3 has 18 amino acids. Germline CDR1 GEAIGNYY, CDR2 EKD. The CDR3: CASDILGESSWDTRQMFF. DNA for the CDR3: TGTGCCTCTGACATACTGGGGGAAAGCTCCTGGGACACCCGACAGATGTTTTTC.

Regarding this clone: This may come from a read error, since a much larger clone is one base off. The rearrangement links TRDV2 to TRDJ3; 7 nucleotides line up with TRDD3. The J gene was missing in TCRdb and was found by matching the end of the DNA to germline. J was trimmed by 0 bases and V by 0 bases; bases with no gene match: 7. Germline values: CDR1 GEAIGNYY, CDR2 EKD. CDR3 length equals 19 residues. For the CDR3, the DNA is TGTGCCTGTGACACCGTGGGATACCGGAGCTCCTGGGACACCCGACAGATGTTTTTC. The encoded protein is CACDTVGYRSSWDTRQMFF.

A note on this clone: The protein in TCRdb stems from a much larger clone and differs at residue 4 from this DNA's translation, likely a read error; here the protein is translated from the DNA. The genes are TRDV2 and TRDJ1; 8 bases map to TRDD3. Assignment of the J gene here rests on matching the DNA to germline, because TCRdb gives none. Germline V CDR1 and CDR2: GEAIGNYY, EKD. J gave up 0 bases and V 3 bases, and 2 bases lay outside the gene matches. The CDR3 contains 14 residues. This CDR3 reads CACDWGIYTDKLIF. The CDR3, as DNA: TGTGCCTGTGACTGGGGGATTTACACCGATAAACTCATCTTT.

This clone was recorded a few times. The V and J genes are TRDV2 and TRDJ3; D is unclear. No J gene was available from TCRdb, and it was assigned here by a germline match of the DNA. The CDR3 totals 18 residues. CDR1 GEAIGNYY and CDR2 EKD come from the germline V gene. Trimming removed 3 bases at V and 0 bases at J, with 14 bases between. CDR3 nucleotides: TGTGCCTGTGACGAGTACTTTAGTTCCTCCTGGGACACCCGACAGATGTTTTTC. Amino acids: CACDEYFSSSWDTRQMFF.

A word on this clone: A read error is likely here: a far larger clone is one base away. This chain uses TRDV2 with TRDJ3; the match to TRDD3 covers 11 bases. TCRdb gives no J gene; it was assigned here by matching the DNA to germline. Looked up from germline, CDR1 is GEAIGNYY and CDR2 is EKD. The CDR3 has 21 residues. In nucleotides, the CDR3 is TGTGCATGTGACCCACTGGGGGATAAAAGGGAAAGCTCCTGGGACACCCGACAGATGTTTTTC. It yields the protein CACDPLGDKRESSWDTRQMFF.

The chain carries TRDV2 and TRDJ1, with 10 positions matching TRDD3. CDR1 is GEAIGNYY, CDR2 EKD, per germline. With V trimmed by 2 bases and J by 2 bases, 4 bases remained unmatched. The CDR3 has 15 amino acids. CDR3 coding DNA: TGTGCCTGTGACAACCTACTGGGGGATACCGATAAACTCATCTTT. Amino acid sequence: CACDNLLGDTDKLIF.

This clone is labeled as large. The V and J genes are TRDV2 and TRDJ3, with 11 bases lining up with TRDD3. CDR3 length: 16 residues. V lost 2 bases and J lost 7; bases outside the gene matches: 3. Germline loops: CDR1 GEAIGNYY, CDR2 EKD. This CDR3 is CACDILGDKDTRQMFF. The DNA for the CDR3 is TGTGCCTGTGACATACTGGGGGATAAAGACACCCGACAGATGTTTTTC.

With regard to this clone: It is likely a read error: a sequence one base away is far more abundant. The chain joins TRDV2 to TRDJ1; 13 nucleotides line up with TRDD3. No J segment appears in TCRdb, so it was assigned here by matching the sequence to germline. The CDR3 length is 16 residues. V was pared by 4 bases and J by 0 bases, with 4 bases of the junction left unmatched. Per germline, CDR1 GEAIGNYY and CDR2 EKD. In nucleotides, the CDR3 is TGTGCCTGTGATGTACTGGGGGATACGCACACCGATAAACTCATCTTT. Translating gives CACDVLGDTHTDKLIF.

As regards this clone: This sequence may be a read error, since a much larger clone differs from it by one base. The chain combines TRDV2 with TRDJ3, with 9 bases lining up with TRDD3. TCRdb does not report a J gene; here it was assigned by matching the DNA to germline references. The CDR3 length is 18 residues. Germline V gene sequence: CDR1 GEAIGNYY, CDR2 EKD. V lost 1 base, J lost 0 bases, and 3 bases stayed unmatched. This CDR3 reads CACDTGDTLSWDTRQMFF. The CDR3 bases are TGTGCCTGTGACACTGGGGATACGCTCTCCTGGGACACCCGACAGATGTTTTTC.

By its share, this clone is large. V is TRDV2 and J is TRDJ2; the match to TRDD3 covers 8 bases. The CDR3 is 14 amino acids. CDR1 is GEAIGNYY, CDR2 EKD, per germline. The J segment lost 4 bases and the V segment lost 0 bases, leaving 0 bases of the junction unmatched. In nucleotides, the CDR3 is TGTGCCTGTGACACCCTGGGGGAGACAGCACAACTCTTCTTT. This translates into CACDTLGETAQLFF.

About this clone: A clone one base away is much larger, so this may be a read error. This rearrangement joins TRDV2 to TRDJ2; 8 bases agree with TRDD3. TCRdb does not report a J gene; here it was assigned by matching the DNA to germline references. The CDR3 is 16 residues long. J gave up 3 bases and V 0 bases, and 5 bases lay outside the gene matches. The V gene's germline CDR1 is GEAIGNYY and CDR2 EKD. CDR3 region: CACDTVGDTLTAQLFF. The CDR3 DNA sequence: TGTGCCTGTGACACCGTAGGGGATACCCTGACAGCACAACTCTTCTTT.

By its share, this clone is large (0.1 to 1%). This sequence joins TRDV2 and TRDJ1; 8 bases align to TRDD3. Germline V gene sequence: CDR1 GEAIGNYY, CDR2 EKD. CDR3 length equals 16 residues. Trimming at V came to 0 bases and at J to 0 bases, leaving 5 bases not matched to a gene. The chain's CDR3 is CACDTGHGGYTDKLIF. In DNA form, the CDR3 reads TGTGCCTGTGACACCGGCCATGGGGGATACACCGATAAACTCATCTTT.

This clone was seen a handful of times. Possible read error: a much larger clone is one base away. The chain recombines TRDV2 with TRDJ2; TRDD3 matches at 10 bases. Assignment of the J gene here rests on matching the DNA to germline, because TCRdb gives none. Germline V CDR1 and CDR2: GEAIGNYY, EKD. The CDR3 length is 15 residues. In DNA form, the CDR3 reads TGTGCCTGTGACCTACTGGGGGATTTGATAGCACAACTCTTCTTT. This codes for CACDLLGDLIAQLFF.